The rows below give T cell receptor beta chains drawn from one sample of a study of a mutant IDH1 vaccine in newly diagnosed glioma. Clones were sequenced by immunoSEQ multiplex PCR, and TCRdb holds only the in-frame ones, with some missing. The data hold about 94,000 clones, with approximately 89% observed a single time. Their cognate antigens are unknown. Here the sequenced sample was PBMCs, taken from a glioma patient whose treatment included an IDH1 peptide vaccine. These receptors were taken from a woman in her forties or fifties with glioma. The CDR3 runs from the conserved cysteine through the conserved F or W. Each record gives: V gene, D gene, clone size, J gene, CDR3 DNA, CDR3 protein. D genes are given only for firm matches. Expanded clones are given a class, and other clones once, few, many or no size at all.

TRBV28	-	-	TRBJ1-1	TGTGCCAGCAGTTTACCCAAAACCACAGGGCCGGCTGAAGCTTTCTTT	CASSLPKTTGPAEAFF
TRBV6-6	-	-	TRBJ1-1	TGTGCCAGCAGTTACTCAGGGATGAACACTGAAGCTTTCTTT	CASSYSGMNTEAFF
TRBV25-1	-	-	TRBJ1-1	TGTGCCAGCAGTGAATCGATGGGGCGGACTGAAGCTTTCTTT	CASSESMGRTEAFF
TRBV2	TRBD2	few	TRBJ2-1	TGTGCCAGCAGAGCGGGAGCCAACAATGAGCAGTTCTTC	CASRAGANNEQFF
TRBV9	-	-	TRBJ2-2	TGTGCCAGCAGCGTAAGTGCCAGGTTCGCGAACACCGGGGAGCTGTTTTTT	CASSVSARFANTGELFF
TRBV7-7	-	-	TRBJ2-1	TGTGCTAGCAGCCCAGTGGTTAGCTCCTACAATGAGCAGTTCTTC	CASSPVVSSYNEQFF
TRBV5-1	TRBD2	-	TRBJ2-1	TGCGCCAGCAGCTTGGCCGCAACGGGAGGGATGAGTGAGCAGTTCTTC	CASSLAATGGMSEQFF
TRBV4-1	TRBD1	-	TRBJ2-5	TGCGCCAGCAACCAAGAAAGGGGCGGCAGGGGGTGGGAGACCCAGTACTTC	CASNQERGGRGWETQYF
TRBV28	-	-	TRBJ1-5	TGTGCCAGCAGTTGGGGGAATAGCAATCAGCCCCAGCATTTT	CASSWGNSNQPQHF
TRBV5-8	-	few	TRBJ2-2	TGTGCCAGCAGCCGAGGGTTCTCCGGGGAGCTGTTTTTT	CASSRGFSGELFF
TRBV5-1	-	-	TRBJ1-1	TGCGCCAGCAGAGACCAGGCCAACACTGAAGCTTTCTTT	CASRDQANTEAFF
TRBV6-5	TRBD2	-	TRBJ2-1	TGTGCCAGCAGCCGGACTAGCGGGAGGGACAATGAGCAGTTCTTC	CASSRTSGRDNEQFF
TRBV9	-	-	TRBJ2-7	TGTGCCAGCAGCGTAGCTGGGGGACCCCTCTACGAGCAGTACTTC	CASSVAGGPLYEQYF
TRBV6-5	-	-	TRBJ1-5	TGTGCCACCCAAATGGGGACCCAGCATTTT	CATQMGTQHF
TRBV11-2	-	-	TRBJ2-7	TGTGCCAGCAGCCTACTGACAGGGACTTCCTACGAGCAGTACTTC	CASSLLTGTSYEQYF
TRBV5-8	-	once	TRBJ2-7	TGTGCCAGCAGCTTGGGAGGGATCTCCTACGAGCAGTACTTC	CASSLGGISYEQYF
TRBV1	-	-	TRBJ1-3	TGCACCAGCGGGGAAGCGGGGTGGAGCTCTGGAAACACCATATATTTT	CTSGEAGWSSGNTIYF
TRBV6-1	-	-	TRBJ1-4	TGTGCCAGCACCCGGCCAGGGCTAGGGGAAAAACTGTTTTTT	CASTRPGLGEKLFF
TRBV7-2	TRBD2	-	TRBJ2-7	TGTGCCAGCAGCTTAAAGGGAGCGGGAGACCCGTACGAGCAGTACTTC	CASSLKGAGDPYEQYF
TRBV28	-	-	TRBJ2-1	TGTGCCAGCAGTTTGAGACAGAACAATGAGCAGTTCTTC	CASSLRQNNEQFF
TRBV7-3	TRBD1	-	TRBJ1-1	TGTGCCAGCAGGGGACAGGGGCTGAACACTGAAGCTTTCTTT	CASRGQGLNTEAFF
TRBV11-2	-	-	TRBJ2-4	TGTGCCAGCAGCGCGGGACAAAAAAACATTCAGTACTTC	CASSAGQKNIQYF
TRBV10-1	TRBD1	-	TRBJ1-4	TGCGCCAGCCATGGGAAGGACAGGGTAACTAATGAAAAACTGTTTTTT	CASHGKDRVTNEKLFF
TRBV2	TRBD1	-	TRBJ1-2	TGTGCCAGTGCGAGGACAGGGATTGGCTACACCTTC	CASARTGIGYTF
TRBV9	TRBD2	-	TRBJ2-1	TGTGCCAGCAGCGTAGCACTAGCGGGACGTGAGCAGTTCTTC	CASSVALAGREQFF
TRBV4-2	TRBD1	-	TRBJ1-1	TGTGCCAGCAGCCAAGATCAGGGGGCTGTGAACACTGAAGCTTTCTTT	CASSQDQGAVNTEAFF
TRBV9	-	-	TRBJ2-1	TGTGCCAGCAGAGGGGGGAATGAGCAGTTCTTC	CASRGGNEQFF
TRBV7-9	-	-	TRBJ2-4	TGTGCCAGCAGCTTAGGGGTTAGCGTCTCTCCCGAAAACATTCAGTACTTC	CASSLGVSVSPENIQYF
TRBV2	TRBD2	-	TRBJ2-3	TGTGCCAGCAGTTATGGGAGGGCCAGAACAGATACGCAGTATTTT	CASSYGRARTDTQYF
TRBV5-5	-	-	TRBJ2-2	TGTGCCAGCAGCTTGGCGGGTACCGGGGAGCTGTTTTTT	CASSLAGTGELFF
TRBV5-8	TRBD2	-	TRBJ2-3	TGTGCCAGCAGCTTGGAGGTCGTGGTAGGACTAGCGAGGGCAGATACGCAGTATTTT	CASSLEVVVGLARADTQYF
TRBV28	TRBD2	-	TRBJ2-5	TGTGCCAGCCAGGGAGGGTTGGAGACCCAGTACTTC	CASQGGLETQYF
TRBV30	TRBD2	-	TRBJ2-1	TGTGCCTGGAGTGTACGGCTAGCGGGAGCGTCAGAGCAGTTCTTC	CAWSVRLAGASEQFF
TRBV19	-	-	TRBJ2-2	TGTGCCAGTACCGATTGGAACACCGGGGAGCTGTTTTTT	CASTDWNTGELFF
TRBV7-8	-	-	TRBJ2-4	TGTGCCAGCACCGCGGGAAACATTCAGTACTTC	CASTAGNIQYF
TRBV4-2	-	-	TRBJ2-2	TGTGCCAGCAGCCAAGACTCACAGGGAGTCACCGGGGAGCTGTTTTTT	CASSQDSQGVTGELFF
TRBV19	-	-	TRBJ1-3	TGTGCCAGTAGTATTGTGGGGGGCTTCTCTGGAAACACCATATATTTT	CASSIVGGFSGNTIYF
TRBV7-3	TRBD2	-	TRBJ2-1	TGTGCCAGCAGCTTAAAAGGACTAGCGGCGGGTAATGAGCAGTTCTTC	CASSLKGLAAGNEQFF
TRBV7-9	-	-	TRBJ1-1	TGTGCCAGCAGCCCCCGACCAAGGGCGAGGACTGAAGCTTTCTTT	CASSPRPRARTEAFF
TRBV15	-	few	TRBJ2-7	TGTGCCACCAGCAGAGATCCGGGGGAGGGGGCCTACGAGCAGTACTTC	CATSRDPGEGAYEQYF
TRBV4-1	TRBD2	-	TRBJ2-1	TGCGCCAGCAGCCAAGATCGAACTAGCGGACACAATGAGCAGTTCTTC	CASSQDRTSGHNEQFF
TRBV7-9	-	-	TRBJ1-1	TGTGCCAGCAGCTACTCGGGGGCCGGGAACACTGAAGCTTTCTTT	CASSYSGAGNTEAFF
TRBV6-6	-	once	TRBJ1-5	TGTGCCAGCAGTTACTCGATGGGGGCCCAGCCCCAGCATTTT	CASSYSMGAQPQHF
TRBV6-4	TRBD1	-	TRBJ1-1	TGTGCCAGCAGGCATAGACAGGGAAACACTGAAGCTTTCTTT	CASRHRQGNTEAFF
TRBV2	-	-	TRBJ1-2	TGTGCCAGCGGTCTAATTGGCTACACCTTC	CASGLIGYTF
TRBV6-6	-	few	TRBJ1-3	TGTGCCAGCAGTCCGCCCGGAGGGGTGGACGGAAACACCATATATTTT	CASSPPGGVDGNTIYF
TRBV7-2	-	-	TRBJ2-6	TGTGCCAGCAGCTTTAGGGGGTCTGGGGCCAACGTCCTGACTTTC	CASSFRGSGANVLTF
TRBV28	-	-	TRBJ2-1	TGTGCCAGCAGTTCCGCGACAGTAAATGAGCAGTTCTTC	CASSSATVNEQFF
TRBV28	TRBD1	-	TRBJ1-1	TGTGCCAGTTGGGACAGGTCAGGGACTGAAGCTTTCTTT	CASWDRSGTEAFF
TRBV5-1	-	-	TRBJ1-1	TGCGCCAGCAGCTTCGACAGGCGGAACACTGAAGCTTTCTTT	CASSFDRRNTEAFF
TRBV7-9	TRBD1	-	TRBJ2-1	TGTGCCAGCAGTTGGACAGGGGATGAGCAGTTCTTC	CASSWTGDEQFF
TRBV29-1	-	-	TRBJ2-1	TGCAGCGTTGTCGGTCTGGACTCCATCTACAATGAGCAGTTCTTC	CSVVGLDSIYNEQFF
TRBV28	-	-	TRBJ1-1	TGTGCCAGCAGTTCTTCAGCAGGGAAAACTGAAGCTTTCTTT	CASSSSAGKTEAFF